This TCR beta chain was documented in a study of blood T cells in healthy people across ages. Then a second PCR, running roughly 7 to 11 cycles, was carried out with a sample-barcoded 5' primer and a J-beta primer mix. Sequencing recovered at least 3 million CDR3-containing paired-end reads from each sample. TCRdb passed the 5' RACE reads through MiXCR, listing each CDR3 protein once. In the table there are 600,000 to 650,000 distinct CDR3 sequences, 58% of which are singletons. Study results and limitations: Investigators viewed diversity estimates from one million T cells as underestimates, the study reported.

On this clonotype itself: Antigen unknown.

The donors, healthy Caucasians from Russia, were aged roughly 6 to 90. Each sample provided at least 6 micrograms of extracted total RNA. There are 12 residues in the CDR3. With 3 bases removed from V and 5 bases from J, the gap between germline ends came to 7 bases. Germline CDR1 reads LNHDA; CDR2 reads SQIVND (reference sequence). The clonotype was recovered from a man in his sixties in good health. The V and J genes are TRBV19 and TRBJ2-5; D remains unclear. The sequencing input was blood. CDR3 protein: CASSILKETQYF. CDR3 nucleotide sequence: TGTGCCAGTAGTATCCTCAAGGAGACCCAGTACTTC.